Sequencing of this T cell receptor (beta chain) was carried out in a study of CD8+CD57+ T cells in acquired aplastic anemia. The wider study: Sorted CD4+ plus CD8+ cells gave DNA averaging about 3.2 ug.

Individuals selected for sequencing had exhibited CD8+CD57+ cell expansion on flow cytometry. Genomic DNA was employed as the template in profiling TCR beta VDJ and CDR3. TCRdb reprocessed the reads via MiXCR and lists one record per CDR3 protein. Of about 150,000 distinct CDR3 sequences listed, about 48% are singletons. Study-level findings and limits: Researchers report that around 29 CD8+ CDR3 sequences appeared in both patients and controls.

The CDR3 extends over 14 amino acids. Germline V CDR1 and CDR2: MNHNS, SASEGT. In the case of this clonotype: No antigen is known for it. Germline is not matched at one junction end, which may reflect a read error.

The chain uses TRBV6-1 and TRBJ1-1, with a weak D call TRBD1 (5 bases). This clonotype was sampled from a human donor with aplastic anemia. Specimen: sorted CD4+, CD8+, or CD8+CD57+ T cells (not recorded which) from PBMCs. The CDR3 DNA reads as TGTGCCAGCAATGATGGGGGTCCGTGGGGTGAAGCTTCCTTT. Protein product: CASNDGGPWGEASF.